This entry describes one TCR beta chain. Its antigen is unknown. The data stem from a study of CD8+ T cells in alopecia areata. Turning to the study itself: Those treated were given oral tofacitinib at 5 to 10 mg twice daily. Study-wide results and limits: How baseline CD8+ expansion relates to response remains uncertain (there was one nonresponder).

Described treatment: oral pan-JAK inhibitor, 5-10 mg twice daily. cDNA serving as the sequencing template came from extracted, reverse transcribed RNA. Here immunoSEQ multiplex PCR was the method, and the copy in TCRdb shows in-frame clones only, minus some. The repertoire has fewer than 150,000 clones, 82% of them found once; the top ten carry more than 20%. The CDR3 has 13 residues. The germline V and J ends were trimmed by 3 bases and 1 base, with 6 bases remaining between them. Germline CDR1 and CDR2: MNHNS and SASEGT. This TCR came from a human donor with alopecia areata. The J gene is TRBJ1-2, the V gene TRBV6-1; D is unclear. The sequencing here drew on CD8+ T cells sorted from blood, taken at week 4, from a patient treated with tofacitinib. CDR3 nucleotides: TGTGCCAGCAGTGAGGCCAGTAACTATGGCTACACCTTC. Its protein product is CASSEASNYGYTF.